The clone carrying this T cell receptor beta chain has a count of ten or more. Its antigen remains unidentified. The record originates from a study of neurological immune-mediated disorders. In the study overall: For the 35 or so multiple sclerosis patients, the disease was relapsing-remitting in 31 and secondary progressive in 3.

Time point reported: longitudinal time-point 3. Trimming took off 1 base at V and 5 bases at J, with 15 bases between the two ends. In germline, CDR1 is SEHNR, CDR2 FQNEAQ (reference sequence). CDR3 length: 15 amino acids. Findings and caveats of the study: Private repertoires in all groups were suggested, as expanded clones shared no CDR3 amino acid sequences across subjects.

Synthesis of cDNA was carried out by template-switch 5'RACE. The reaction used 10-nucleotide random UMIs. TCRdb called the 5' RACE reads again in MiXCR, with one record for every CDR3 protein. The repertoire has some 89,000 distinct CDR3 sequences, around 4.5% of them found once; the top ten carry approximately 5.4%. The receptor was isolated from a woman aged 60-75 years with multiple sclerosis. The rearrangement joins TRBV7-9 to TRBJ2-7; D gene ambiguous. Sequenced input: PBMCs. CDR3 DNA sequence: TGTGCCAGCAGCTTAGTTTTCGGCCAGGCGGACGAGCAGTACTTC. This translates into CASSLVFGQADEQYF.